The clone carrying this T cell receptor beta chain has a single count. This sample was included in a study of technical replicates of blood from a handful of donors. Measured with immunoSEQ multiplex PCR; TCRdb has only the in-frame clones, and not every one. The sample carries around 83,000 clones, 90% to 95% recorded once. The CDR3 spans 15 residues. V dropped 7 bases and J dropped 3 bases, with 16 bases sitting between them. Looked up from germline, CDR1 is WSHSY and CDR2 is SAAADI. The sequencing sample was made of T cells isolated from PBMCs. The chain has TRBV10-2 and TRBJ2-1; D is possibly TRBD2 (6 bases). This receptor was taken from a human donor in good health. This CDR3 is CASIQTRGYYNEQFF. The CDR3 DNA is TGCGCCAGCATCCAGACTAGAGGGTACTACAATGAGCAGTTCTTC.